The clone carrying this T cell receptor beta chain was recorded a few times. Its cognate antigen is unknown. The sample comes from a study of vaccination and CD4 T cells after COVID-19. Turning to the study itself: The cells were exposed to overlapping spike peptides originating from SARS-CoV-2, HCoV-NL63, HCoV-OC43 and HCoV-229E for stimulation. As control conditions, cultures were given either a CEFX pool serving as positive control, an HIV-1 Nef pool, or no peptide at all.

The treatment is: roughly 11-day PBMC culture with coronavirus spike peptide pools or control peptides (ViraFEST assay). Sequencing of the DNA from cultured CD4+ T cells was carried out with the Oncomine TCR Beta short-read assay. TCRdb reanalysed the PCR reads using MiXCR and keeps one entry per CDR3 protein. The sample has about 18,000 distinct CDR3 sequences, roughly 34% seen once; the top ten hold approximately 13%. The CDR3 runs 16 residues. V lost 0 bases and J 2 bases, leaving 13 bases between the germline ends. Germline V gene sequence: CDR1 SQVTM, CDR2 ANQGSEA. J is TRBJ2-2 and V is TRBV29-1, with D perhaps TRBD2 (5 bases). This TCR was sampled from a human donor who had recovered from COVID-19. Material: CD4+ T cells from blood, cultured in vitro. The CDR3 coding sequence is TGCAGCGTTGAAGACAGAAGGACGGGAAACACCGGGGAGCTGTTTTTT. Amino acid sequence: CSVEDRRTGNTGELFF.